The clone carrying this TCR beta chain was counted a few times. What it binds is not known. The data are from a study of identical twins. CDR1 and CDR2 from the germline V gene are SGHRS and YFSETQ. Trimming left V 4 bases short and J 3 bases short, with 20 bases between. The CDR3 has 16 amino acids. TCRdb re-called the 5' RACE reads with MiXCR, one entry per CDR3 protein. The repertoire holds around 340,000 distinct CDR3 sequences, roughly 9% seen once, with approximately 8.9% in the top ten. Findings and limits, study-wide: Fewer insertions were carried by abundant cord blood beta clonotypes, but none was seen in memory repertoires.

The chain is built from TRBV5-1 and TRBJ2-7; perhaps TRBD2 as D (5 bases). The sequenced sample was naive T cells sorted from blood. This clonotype was sampled from a woman in her 50s in good health. This CDR3 reads CASSLTRARPNYEQYF. CDR3 DNA sequence: TGCGCCAGCAGCCTAACGAGGGCTAGACCCAACTACGAGCAGTACTTC.